These 18 T cell receptor beta chains originate from one sample sequenced in a study of persistence of HIV-infected CD4 T cells. This was the immunoSEQ version 4 assay in survey mode. Clones were read by immunoSEQ multiplex PCR, and TCRdb kept only the in-frame ones, dropping some. Among around 9,900 clones listed, roughly 84% were seen once. Cells were stimulated with overlapping HIV-1 Gag 15-mer peptides. Responding CD4+ T cells were sorted by upregulation of both CD40 ligand and CD69. No antigens are known for them. Specimen: CD4+ T cells sorted from PBMCs after 18-hour stimulation, collected from a patient who received antiretroviral therapy. The source of these receptors is an adult woman with HIV who was CMV-seropositive.

The rearrangement uses TRBV9 and TRBJ1-2; D remains ambiguous. Germline V CDR1 and CDR2: SGDLS, YYNGEE. This CDR3 region has 14 residues. The ends were cut back, 0 bases at V and 7 bases at J, with 13 bases in the middle. The CDR3 sequence is CASSVGGTTIGYTF. Written as DNA, the CDR3 is TGTGCCAGCAGCGTAGGGGGAACAACAATTGGCTACACCTTC.

The chain combines TRBV7-6 with TRBJ2-7; unclear D gene. The V gene lost 3 bases and the J gene lost 6 bases, with 15 bases spanning the gap. The CDR3 spans 14 residues. The germline gives CDR1 SGHVS, CDR2 FNYEAQ. The CDR3 nucleotides are TGTGCCAGCAGCTTGGACCCTGGGCAAGGCGAGCAGTACTTC. Translation gives CASSLDPGQGEQYF.

This clone appeared once. The J gene is TRBJ2-1, the V gene TRBV7-9, with D perhaps assigned TRBD1 or TRBD2 (5 bases each). CDR3 length equals 16 residues. Per germline, CDR1 SEHNR and CDR2 FQNEAQ (reference sequence). Trimming stripped 5 bases from V and 7 bases from J, with 21 bases between. The CDR3 bases are TGTGCCAGCAGCGCTCGGGACCGCTCGGGTTGGAATGAGCAGTTCTTC. Protein sequence: CASSARDRSGWNEQFF.

The J gene is TRBJ1-5, the V gene TRBV27, with 8 bases matching TRBD1. Germline CDR1 and CDR2: MNHEY and SMNVEV (reference sequence). V lost 6 bases to trimming and J lost 6 bases; unmatched junction nucleotides: 7. This CDR3 has 14 residues. The CDR3 DNA is TGTGCCAGCAGGTCGGACAGGGCTAGTCAGCCCCAGCATTTT. Residues: CASRSDRASQPQHF.

The rearrangement uses TRBV5-1 and TRBJ2-3; tentatively, D is TRBD1 (6 bases). Trimming stripped 4 bases from V and 3 bases from J, with 12 bases between. In germline, CDR1 is SGHRS, CDR2 YFSETQ. This CDR3 has 14 residues. The CDR3 region has the DNA TGCGCCAGCAGCATCGGACAGTCTACAGATACGCAGTATTTT. It encodes CASSIGQSTDTQYF. Looking up the rest from reference TRBV5-1 and TRBJ2-3 gives the full variable domain: KAGVTQTPRYLIKTRGQQVTLSCSPISGHRSVSWYQQTPGQGLQFLFEYFSETQRNKGNFPGRFSGRQFSNSRSEMNVSTLELGDSALYLCASSIGQSTDTQYFGPGTRLTVL.

V and J are TRBV18 and TRBJ1-1, with a weak D call TRBD1 (6 bases). Germline V gene data show CDR1 as KGHSH and CDR2 as LQKENI. The CDR3 contains 14 residues. Between the trimmed V and J ends, which lost 3 bases and 1 base, there was a span of 9 bases. The CDR3 region has the DNA TGTGCCAGCTCACCTAAACAGGGGAACACTGAAGCTTTCTTT. Translating gives CASSPKQGNTEAFF.

The chain combines TRBV27 with TRBJ2-1; 7 positions agree with TRBD1. The CDR3 extends over 16 amino acids. The junction had 6 bases not matched to a gene; V was cut back by 4 bases and J by 0 bases. Germline loops: CDR1 MNHEY, CDR2 SMNVEV (reference sequence). DNA for the CDR3: TGTGCCAGCAGTTCAAACAGGGGAGTCTCCTACAATGAGCAGTTCTTC. Residues: CASSSNRGVSYNEQFF.

The genes are TRBV7-9 and TRBJ1-1, with D hard to call. CDR1 is SEHNR and CDR2 is FQNEAQ in the germline V gene (reference sequence). The length of the CDR3 is 15 residues. Trimming took 3 bases from V and 8 from J, leaving 19 bases between them. The CDR3 protein is CASSFLAAGFAEAFF. The CDR3 DNA is TGTGCCAGCAGCTTTTTGGCCGCGGGGTTTGCAGAAGCTTTCTTT.

This clone was counted a single time. This chain uses TRBV5-1 with TRBJ2-2; D not resolved. Trimming took off 4 bases at V and 3 bases at J, with 10 bases between the two ends. From germline, CDR1 is SGHRS and CDR2 YFSETQ. The CDR3 runs 14 residues. Here the CDR3 reads CASSPPDYTGELFF. The DNA of the CDR3 is TGCGCCAGCAGCCCCCCAGATTACACCGGGGAGCTGTTTTTT.

This clone was seen more than once but under ten times. The chain links TRBV29-1 to TRBJ1-1; 9 bases line up with TRBD1. The V and J ends lost 4 bases and 4 bases, in that order; junction bases with no gene match: 4. Looked up from germline, CDR1 is SQVTM and CDR2 is ANQGSEA. The CDR3 runs to 13 residues. CDR3: CSVAVTGGTEAFF. The CDR3 coding sequence is TGCAGCGTTGCAGTGACAGGGGGCACTGAAGCTTTCTTT.

The chain is built from TRBV19 and TRBJ2-5; perhaps TRBD1 as D (5 bases). Germline CDR1 reads LNHDA; CDR2 reads SQIVND (reference sequence). The CDR3 sequence is 14 residues long. V was pared by 5 bases and J by 5 bases, with 15 bases between. CDR3 protein: CASSPQGRRETQYF. The CDR3 DNA reads TGTGCCAGTAGTCCCCAGGGTCGTAGGGAGACCCAGTACTTC. Filled out from reference TRBV19 and TRBJ2-5, the complete variable domain reads DGGITQSPKYLFRKEGQNVTLSCEQNLNHDAMYWYRQDPGQGLRLIYYSQIVNDFQKGDIAEGYSVSREKKESFPLTVTSAQKNPTAFYLCASSPQGRRETQYFGPGTRLLVL.

In this sample, this clone turned up once. CDR3 bases: TGTGCCAGCAGCGAAAAGGGACAAAACTATGGCTACACCTTC. It encodes CASSEKGQNYGYTF. V gene TRBV9 combines with J gene TRBJ1-2, with TRBD1 as a possible D gene (6 bases). Between the trimmed V and J ends, which lost 3 bases and 2 bases, there was a span of 11 bases. CDR1 and CDR2 (germline): SGDLS, YYNGEE. This CDR3 contains 14 residues.

The chain employs TRBV19 and TRBJ1-2; D is uncertain. Germline V gene sequence: CDR1 LNHDA, CDR2 SQIVND (reference sequence). The ends were cut back, 0 bases at V and 1 base at J, with 6 bases in the middle. The CDR3 is 14 residues long. The CDR3 region has the DNA TGTGCCAGTAGTATAGAGGCTGGTAACTATGGCTACACCTTC. Protein sequence: CASSIEAGNYGYTF.

The V gene is TRBV5-5, the J gene TRBJ2-3, with TRBD2 identical over 12 bases. The J segment lost 4 bases and the V segment lost 4 bases, leaving 10 bases of the junction unmatched. CDR1 SGHKS and CDR2 YYEKEE come from the germline V gene (reference sequence). The length of the CDR3 is 17 residues. CDR3 region: CASSLRLAGVGSDTQYF. CDR3 coding DNA: TGTGCCAGCAGCCTCAGACTAGCGGGAGTTGGATCAGATACGCAGTATTTT. The complete variable domain, with remaining parts taken from reference TRBV5-5 and TRBJ2-3, reads DAGVTQSPTHLIKTRGQQVTLRCSPISGHKSVSWYQQVLGQGPQFIFQYYEKEERGRGNFPDRFSARQFPNYSSELNVNALLLGDSALYLCASSLRLAGVGSDTQYFGPGTRLTVL.

The gene calls are TRBV7-9 and TRBJ2-1; D is ambiguous. Germline loops: CDR1 SEHNR, CDR2 FQNEAQ (reference sequence). With 1 base removed from V and 12 bases from J, the gap between germline ends came to 13 bases. The CDR3 covers 13 residues. The CDR3, as DNA: TGTGCCAGCAGCTTAGACACCTCCGCAGTGCAGTTCTTC. It yields the protein CASSLDTSAVQFF.

The V call is TRBV2, the J call TRBJ2-3; 9 bases are shared with TRBD1. This CDR3 contains 15 residues. Germline CDR1 is SNHLY and CDR2 is FYNNEI. After removal of 7 bases from V and 2 bases from J, the junction contained 7 bases not matched to a gene. The CDR3 bases are TGTGCCAGCAACCTGGACAGGGGATTCACAGATACGCAGTATTTT. Translating it yields CASNLDRGFTDTQYF.

The chain couples TRBV7-9 to TRBJ2-5, with a weak D call TRBD2 (6 bases). Germline V gene lookup returns CDR1 SEHNR and CDR2 FQNEAQ (reference sequence). The CDR3 sequence is 14 residues long. V gave up 5 bases and J gave up 4 bases, with 14 bases separating them. The CDR3: CASSPLGSGETQYF. CDR3 DNA sequence: TGTGCCAGCAGCCCCTTGGGTAGCGGAGAGACCCAGTACTTC.

J is TRBJ2-3 and V is TRBV3-1 (or the pseudogene TRBV3-2), with no clear D. The CDR3 covers 14 residues. V was trimmed by 4 bases and J by 3 bases, leaving 11 bases between them. The germline V gene encodes CDR1 LGHDT and CDR2 YNNKEL (reference sequence). CDR3 loop: CASSRASRTDTQYF. CDR3 in DNA: TGTGCCAGCAGCCGGGCCTCAAGAACAGATACGCAGTATTTT.